This T cell receptor (beta chain) was observed in a study of blood T cell repertoires in COVID-19 (dated by TCRdb to 2020 to 2022). In terms of the full investigation: The collaborator samples originated in the United States, Italy and Spain and spanned the acute and convalescent phases of COVID-19. The prospective study material was composed of cDNA or gDNA derived from T cells, B-cell-depleted T cells, or PBMCs. Deeply sampled blood TCRbeta repertoires from subjects exposed to, actively infected with, or recovered from COVID-19 were included in the dataset. The repertoires were released in a freely available public database meant as a resource for research on the immune response to SARS-CoV-2. Samples came from the ongoing ImmuneRACE study (first 160 participants) plus 1,254 subjects from 6 global collaborators. The sample metadata nearly always contained a de-identified subject ID, COVID-19 status, age in years and sex. Where available, HLA class I and class II types were obtained from metadata supplied by the sample provider rather than from assay-based typing.

Here is what the overall study found, with its caveats: How much clinical and demographic metadata was included differed by source and by participant, and the metadata was provided uncurated.

TCRbeta CDR3 regions were amplified from genomic DNA by means of the immunoSEQ Assay, a bias-controlled multiplex PCR. For the original study's pipeline: Nucleated cell counts per sample were estimated from amplification of reference gene primers within the assay. To quantify the absolute abundance of each unique TCRbeta CDR3 rearrangement, sequence reads were collapsed and filtered. For each sample, productive Simpson clonality was calculated by taking the square root of Simpson's diversity index across productive rearrangements. TCRdb stores this immuneACCESS table with in-frame sequences only. Part of the clones is absent; in the studies checked, under half of the shortfall reflects unresolved V genes, and no reason is known for the rest. The V and J calls and clone size were taken over from that table, and D and trimming were inferred from the DNA. The table for this sample lists about 180,000 clones; under 85% of them were counted only once. Clones ranked in the top ten supply 5.5% to 8% of the sample.

The germline V gene sets CDR1 to SQVTM and CDR2 to ANQGSEA. Inclusive of the bounding cysteine and phenylalanine, the CDR3 is 11 residues long. Left in the record is the CDR3 DNA by itself, 33 bases read in frame from the first base. V and J lose 3 bases and 6 bases, and a span of 8 bases separates them. In Seattle, one collaborating source enrolled patients while the infection was active and tracked those patients longitudinally over the course of disease. Collaborating institutions collected whole blood in K2EDTA tubes following their own protocols. For TCRbeta analysis, collaborator samples were shipped as frozen whole blood, as isolated PBMCs, or as DNA extracted from either sample type. Turning to this clone: This receptor's antigen is unknown. Nothing much larger sits one base from this clone, and base qualities are not available.

This clonotype originated in an elderly man with COVID-19, enrolled during active disease. The chain is assembled from TRBV29-1 and TRBJ1-2, with a weak D call of TRBD1 (5 bases match). Sequences were obtained from peripheral blood. For the CDR3, the sequence is CSVEGEDGYTF. The nucleotide sequence reads TGCAGCGTTGAGGGGGAGGATGGCTACACCTTC.